Shown below are 9 T cell receptor beta chains from a single sample sequenced in a study of PD-1 blockade in classical Hodgkin lymphoma. Generated by immunoSEQ multiplex PCR, the TCRdb table keeps only in-frame clones and is missing some. The data contain 60,000 or so clones, roughly nine tenths of them singletons. Every patient had relapsed following autologous stem cell transplantation, and cohorts differed in brentuximab vedotin exposure. Sequencing was performed on peripheral blood mononuclear cells (PBMCs), taken at baseline. These receptors were collected from a human donor with classical Hodgkin lymphoma.

The chain's CDR3 is CASSQRWETSTVRSETQYF. CDR3 sequence (DNA): TGTGCCAGCAGCCAAAGGTGGGAGACCAGTACGGTTAGAAGCGAGACCCAGTACTTC. The J gene is TRBJ2-5, the V gene TRBV4-2; possible D gene TRBD2, 5 bases. This CDR3 has 19 residues. V was pared by 2 bases and J by 5 bases, with 27 bases between. Germline lookup yields CDR1 LGHNA and CDR2 YNFKEQ.

This chain connects TRBV25-1 to TRBJ2-5; the D gene is possibly TRBD1 (7 bases). The V gene's germline CDR1 is MGHDK and CDR2 SYGVNS. The CDR3 spans 13 residues. V lost 3 bases, J lost 5 bases, and 10 bases lay in between. CDR3 sequence (DNA): TGTGCCAGCAGTGATGCAGGGGGGGAGACCCAGTACTTC. This sequence encodes CASSDAGGETQYF.

This chain connects TRBV18 to TRBJ2-7, with a weak D call TRBD1 (6 bases). Germline V gives CDR1 KGHSH, CDR2 LQKENI. The CDR3 is made up of 12 amino acids. Between the trimmed V and J ends, which lost 5 bases and 6 bases, there was a span of 11 bases. The CDR3 coding sequence is TGTGCCAGCTCATCGAACAGGGTCGAGCAGTACTTC. This translates into CASSSNRVEQYF.

The chain has TRBV6-1 and TRBJ2-3, with TRBD2 matching 9 bases. Germline V gene sequence: CDR1 MNHNS, CDR2 SASEGT. The CDR3 spans 16 residues. Trimming removed 4 bases from V and 3 bases from J; junction bases left unmatched: 8. As DNA, the CDR3 is TGTGCCAGCAGTGGGATAGCGGGAGTAGGTACAGATACGCAGTATTTT. Its translation is CASSGIAGVGTDTQYF.

The chain links TRBV30 to TRBJ1-1, with D possibly being TRBD1 (5 bases). Germline-derived CDR1 and CDR2 are GTSNPN and SVGIG (reference sequence). This CDR3 contains 13 residues. With 3 bases removed from V and 3 bases from J, the gap between germline ends came to 11 bases. The CDR3 loop reads CAWRERGHTEAFF. The CDR3 DNA is TGTGCCTGGAGGGAGAGGGGCCACACTGAAGCTTTCTTT.

The genes are TRBV2 and TRBJ1-1; tentative D call: TRBD1 (6 bases). The CDR3 sequence is 13 residues long. From germline, CDR1 is SNHLY and CDR2 FYNNEI. The ends were cut back, 10 bases at V and 7 bases at J, with 19 bases in the middle. The CDR3 DNA reads TGTGCCATTAACCCGGGCTGGACAGTTGAAGCTTTCTTT. Translated: CAINPGWTVEAFF.

This clone has a single count. The V and J genes are TRBV7-9 and TRBJ1-1; the D gene is possibly TRBD1 (5 bases). This CDR3 region has 12 residues. CDR1 is SEHNR and CDR2 is FQNEAQ in the germline V gene (reference sequence). Trimming removed 8 bases from V and 3 bases from J, with 10 bases in between. Here the CDR3 DNA reads TGTGCCAGCCGAGACAGTCACACTGAAGCTTTCTTT. The encoded protein is CASRDSHTEAFF.

This clone showed up just once. This chain connects TRBV28 to TRBJ2-1; D possibly corresponds to TRBD1 (5 bases). The V gene's germline CDR1 is MDHEN and CDR2 SYDVKM. The CDR3 is made up of 14 amino acids. Trimming stripped 0 bases from V and 9 bases from J, with 12 bases between. CDR3: CASSLWGLTVEQFF. In nucleotides, the CDR3 is TGTGCCAGCAGTTTATGGGGGTTGACAGTTGAGCAGTTCTTC. The complete variable domain, with remaining parts taken from reference TRBV28 and TRBJ2-1, reads DVKVTQSSRYLVKRTGEKVFLECVQDMDHENMFWYRQDPGLGLRLIYFSYDVKMKEKGDIPEGYSVSREKKERFSLILESASTNQTSMYLCASSLWGLTVEQFFGPGTRLTVL.

This clone was found once. This chain connects TRBV19 to TRBJ2-1; D is unclear. Germline V CDR1 and CDR2: LNHDA, SQIVND (reference sequence). CDR3 length equals 16 residues. The V end was cut by 3 bases, the J end by 0 bases, with 12 bases between. The chain's CDR3 is CASSIRLVNSYNEQFF. CDR3 in DNA: TGTGCCAGTAGTATTCGTCTGGTTAACTCCTACAATGAGCAGTTCTTC.